The 26 T cell receptor beta chains reported below all come from one sample, sequenced in a study of cytomegalovirus exposure and HLA in healthy donors. The primer mix had 60 Vbeta and 13 Jbeta primers. Method: immunoSEQ multiplex PCR; TCRdb's copy keeps in-frame clones and lacks some. The sample shows about 160,000 clones, roughly 80% of them seen only once. Sequencing was done on a sample of PBMCs. The receptors come from a male donor in good health and CMV-seropositive.

The rearrangement joins TRBV4-1 to TRBJ2-5; possible D gene TRBD2, 6 bases. The CDR3 has 16 residues. The germline V gene encodes CDR1 MGHRA and CDR2 YSYEKL. The V and J ends lost 1 base and 2 bases respectively, with 14 bases between them. DNA for the CDR3: TGCGCCAGCAGCCAAGGGGCTGGGGGGATACAAGAGACCCAGTACTTC. It is translated as CASSQGAGGIQETQYF.

CDR3 nucleotide sequence: TGCGCCAGCAGTGGTAACCAGGCAGATACGCAGTATTTT. Translating gives CASSGNQADTQYF. V is TRBV5-1 and J is TRBJ2-3; D is unresolved. V lost 5 bases and J 4 bases, leaving 11 bases between the germline ends. This CDR3 has 13 residues. The germline V gene has CDR1 SGHRS and CDR2 YFSETQ.

The rearrangement joins TRBV25-1 to TRBJ2-6; D is possibly TRBD2 (5 bases). This CDR3 contains 17 residues. Germline values: CDR1 MGHDK, CDR2 SYGVNS. The ends were cut back, 3 bases at V and 0 bases at J, with 12 bases in the middle. The CDR3 nucleotides are TGTGCCAGCAGTGACGGACGGAGGAGCTCTGGGGCCAACGTCCTGACTTTC. It codes for CASSDGRRSSGANVLTF.

The chain uses TRBV4-1 and TRBJ2-5, with D maybe TRBD2 (7 bases). The end of the DNA aligns better with TRBJ2-7, so the J call may be wrong. CDR3 length: 15 residues. Germline CDR1 reads MGHRA; CDR2 reads YSYEKL. The CDR3 bases are TGCGCCAGCAGCAGCGGAGGGGGGGTTTCCTACGAGCAGTACTTC. It codes for CASSSGGGVSYEQYF.

This chain links TRBV19 with TRBJ1-6, with TRBD1 identical over 9 bases. With 3 bases clipped from V and 10 bases from J, the junction kept 4 bases outside the gene matches. This CDR3 is 14 amino acids long. Germline V gene data show CDR1 as LNHDA and CDR2 as SQIVND (reference sequence). In DNA, the CDR3 is TGTGCCAGTAGTATGCGACAGGGGGACTCACCCCTCCACTTT. Translation: CASSMRQGDSPLHF.

Turning to this clone: This sample also contains other DNA sequences that code for the same CDR3. The chain couples TRBV6-5 to TRBJ2-7, with 10 bases lining up with TRBD1. CDR3 length: 14 residues. J gave up 4 bases and V 0 bases, and 0 bases lay outside the gene matches. The germline V gene has CDR1 MNHEY and CDR2 SVGAGI. CDR3 loop: CASSYSGQGYEQYF. The CDR3 nucleotides are TGTGCCAGCAGTTACTCGGGACAGGGGTACGAGCAGTACTTC.

CDR3 bases: TGTGCCAGCAGCTTAGTCGGGACTAGCGGCTACAATGAGCAGTTCTTC. Amino acids: CASSLVGTSGYNEQFF. The genes are TRBV7-2 and TRBJ2-1; 11 bases align to TRBD2. Losses at the gene ends were 1 base for V and 3 bases for J; bases not matched to a gene: 2. Per the germline V gene, CDR1 is SGHTA and CDR2 is FQGNSA. This CDR3 spans 16 amino acids.

The rearrangement links TRBV18 to TRBJ1-1, with 9 nucleotides matching TRBD1. The CDR3 totals 14 residues. After removal of 6 bases from V and 5 bases from J, the junction contained 7 bases not matched to a gene. From germline, CDR1 is KGHSH and CDR2 LQKENI. CDR3 DNA sequence: TGTGCCAGCTCCCCGACAGGGGGTGGAACTGAAGCTTTCTTT. Amino acid sequence: CASSPTGGGTEAFF. Combining the CDR3 with reference TRBV18 and TRBJ1-1 gives the whole variable domain NAGVMQNPRHLVRRRGQEARLRCSPMKGHSHVYWYRQLPEEGLKFMVYLQKENIIDESGMPKERFSAEFPKEGPSILRIQQVVRGDSAAYFCASSPTGGGTEAFFGQGTRLTVV.

CDR3 sequence reads: CASFGVGLYEQYF. Written as DNA, the CDR3 is TGTGCCAGCTTCGGGGTTGGTCTCTACGAGCAGTACTTC. The chain recombines TRBV2 with TRBJ2-7, with a tentative D call TRBD2 (5 bases). This CDR3 is built from 13 residues. Trimming removed 8 bases at V and 3 bases at J, with 14 bases between. From germline, CDR1 is SNHLY and CDR2 FYNNEI.

This rearrangement joins TRBV2 to TRBJ2-1; D is ambiguous. The CDR3 contains 11 residues. The germline V gene encodes CDR1 SNHLY and CDR2 FYNNEI. Trimming removed 6 bases at V and 4 bases at J, with 4 bases between. The CDR3 is CASSLYNEQFF. In DNA, the CDR3 is TGTGCCAGCAGCCTTTACAATGAGCAGTTCTTC.

V is TRBV27 and J is TRBJ2-7; possible D gene TRBD2, 6 bases. The V and J ends lost 5 bases and 6 bases respectively, with 20 bases between them. Germline assignment: CDR1 MNHEY and CDR2 SMNVEV (reference sequence). The length of the CDR3 is 15 residues. CDR3 nucleotides: TGTGCCAGCAGTCTCTTCCCGACTAGTTTTTCCGAGCAGTACTTC. Translated: CASSLFPTSFSEQYF.

Only a few counts were recorded for this clone. The V call is TRBV5-6, the J call TRBJ1-6; a possible D gene is TRBD1 (5 bases). Germline-derived CDR1 and CDR2 are SGHDT and YYEEEE. The CDR3 is 13 amino acids. The V end lost 0 bases, the J end lost 8 bases, and 6 bases lay between the germline ends. The CDR3 loop reads CASSLAGDSPLHF. CDR3 coding DNA: TGTGCCAGCAGCTTGGCGGGGGATTCACCCCTCCACTTT. The whole variable domain, remainder taken from reference TRBV5-6 and TRBJ1-6, is DAGVTQSPTHLIKTRGQQVTLRCSPKSGHDTVSWYQQALGQGPQFIFQYYEEEERQRGNFPDRFSGHQFPNYSSELNVNALLLGDSALYLCASSLAGDSPLHFGNGTRLTVT.

The rearrangement links TRBV30 to TRBJ2-1; TRBD2 might be the D (5 bases). Germline-derived CDR1 and CDR2 are GTSNPN and SVGIG (reference sequence). The length of the CDR3 is 14 residues. The V gene lost 5 bases and the J gene lost 10 bases, with 21 bases spanning the gap. This chain's CDR3 is CAWAPDLASEEQFF. CDR3 nucleotide sequence: TGTGCCTGGGCCCCGGATCTAGCTTCAGAGGAGCAGTTCTTC.

The V gene is TRBV23-1, the J gene TRBJ1-6; TRBD1 matches at 7 bases. TRBV23-1 is annotated as an ORF whose role is uncertain. This CDR3 comprises 14 residues. J was trimmed by 3 bases and V by 7 bases; bases with no gene match: 3. The CDR3, as DNA: TGCGCCAGCAATGACAGGGTCTATAATTCACCCCTCCACTTT. Its translation: CASNDRVYNSPLHF.

The gene calls are TRBV25-1 and TRBJ1-1; TRBD1 agrees at 7 bases. This CDR3 is 11 amino acids long. V dropped 5 bases and J dropped 11; count of bases not matched to a gene: 5. Germline-derived CDR1 and CDR2 are MGHDK and SYGVNS. The DNA of the CDR3 is TGTGCCAGCAGTCGACAGGGTGTCGCTTTCTTT. As protein: CASSRQGVAFF.

Here the CDR3 DNA reads TGCAGCGTTGACGGACTAGCGGGAGTACTTAGCGTCGGGGAGACCCAGTACTTC. This gives the protein CSVDGLAGVLSVGETQYF. This chain connects TRBV29-1 to TRBJ2-5; TRBD2 matches at 13 bases. The CDR3 length is 18 residues. The V and J ends lost 3 bases and 5 bases, in that order; junction bases with no gene match: 15. Per germline, CDR1 SQVTM and CDR2 ANQGSEA. The whole variable domain, remainder taken from reference TRBV29-1 and TRBJ2-5, is SAVISQKPSRDICQRGTSLTIQCQVDSQVTMMFWYRQQPGQSLTLIATANQGSEATYESGFVIDKFPISRPNLTFSTLTVSNMSPEDSSIYLCSVDGLAGVLSVGETQYFGPGTRLLVL.

This sequence joins TRBV27 and TRBJ1-2; TRBD1 agrees at 8 bases. Unmatched junction bases numbered 7, after V lost 5 bases and J lost 8 bases. CDR1 is MNHEY, CDR2 SMNVEV, per germline (reference sequence). The CDR3 sequence is 13 residues long. Here the CDR3 reads CASSRQGTGGYTF. CDR3 nucleotide sequence: TGTGCCAGCAGTCGACAGGGGACAGGCGGCTACACCTTC.

DNA of the CDR3: TGTGCCAGCAGCCCCGTAGCGCAGAACACCGGGGAGCTGTTTTTT. Its protein is CASSPVAQNTGELFF. The chain couples TRBV28 to TRBJ2-2; D perhaps matches TRBD2 (5 bases). This CDR3 is 15 amino acids long. Germline assignment: CDR1 MDHEN and CDR2 SYDVKM. Trimming pared 6 bases from V and 1 base from J, leaving 12 bases between.

The V gene is TRBV29-1, the J gene TRBJ2-1; TRBD2 might be the D (5 bases). This CDR3 spans 13 amino acids. Germline V gene data show CDR1 as SQVTM and CDR2 as ANQGSEA. V lost 5 bases, J lost 7 bases, and 15 bases lay in between. DNA for the CDR3: TGCAGCGTTCCCAGTTTAGCGCGTAATGAGCAGTTCTTC. Amino acid sequence: CSVPSLARNEQFF.

The V gene is TRBV30, the J gene TRBJ1-1; 11 nucleotides align to TRBD1. The CDR3 consists of 16 residues. In germline, CDR1 is GTSNPN, CDR2 SVGIG (reference sequence). Trimming took 1 base from V and 3 from J; bases not matched to a gene: 7. For the CDR3, the DNA is TGTGCCTGGAGTGCCTGGGACAGGGGGTCGGACACTGAAGCTTTCTTT. As protein: CAWSAWDRGSDTEAFF.

The chain couples TRBV10-3 to TRBJ2-3; D possibly corresponds to TRBD2 (6 bases). The germline V and J ends were trimmed by 8 bases and 5 bases, with 14 bases remaining between them. The CDR3 totals 13 residues. CDR1 is ENHRY and CDR2 is SYGVKD in the germline V gene. The chain's CDR3 is CAIEPSAKDTQYF. CDR3 in DNA: TGTGCCATCGAGCCTAGCGCGAAAGATACGCAGTATTTT.

DNA of the CDR3: TGTGCCAGCAGTTACGTGGGGGGGGAAGGTCAGCCCCAGCATTTT. This sequence encodes CASSYVGGEGQPQHF. The chain uses TRBV6-5 and TRBJ1-5, with a tentative D call TRBD1 (5 bases). CDR1 MNHEY and CDR2 SVGAGI come from the germline V gene. CDR3 length: 15 amino acids. Deletions cut 2 bases from V and 6 bases from J, with 14 bases between.

The V call is TRBV7-2, the J call TRBJ2-3; D perhaps matches TRBD2 (5 bases). V gave up 2 bases and J gave up 0 bases, with 9 bases separating them. CDR1 is SGHTA and CDR2 is FQGNSA in the germline V gene. This CDR3 is built from 15 residues. The CDR3 here is CASSLPSGSTDTQYF. CDR3 DNA: TGTGCCAGCAGCTTACCCAGCGGTAGCACAGATACGCAGTATTTT. Drawing the rest from reference TRBV7-2 and TRBJ2-3, the complete variable domain is GAGVSQSPSNKVTEKGKDVELRCDPISGHTALYWYRQSLGQGLEFLIYFQGNSAPDKSGLPSDRFSAERTGGSVSTLTIQRTQQEDSAVYLCASSLPSGSTDTQYFGPGTRLTVL.

This clone was recorded a few times. This chain links TRBV19 with TRBJ2-3, with D perhaps TRBD2 (6 bases). V was clipped by 5 bases and J by 6 bases, with 21 bases between them. Per germline, CDR1 LNHDA and CDR2 SQIVND (reference sequence). This CDR3 has 16 residues. The DNA of the CDR3 is TGTGCCAGTAGTCTCAACTTGGGGATAGGAGGGGATACGCAGTATTTT. Protein: CASSLNLGIGGDTQYF.

J is TRBJ1-5 and V is TRBV2; D possibly corresponds to TRBD1 (6 bases). Germline loops: CDR1 SNHLY, CDR2 FYNNEI. The CDR3 has 12 amino acids. V lost 7 bases, J lost 6 bases, and 10 bases lay in between. The CDR3: CASNGGAQPQHF. The CDR3 DNA reads as TGTGCCAGCAATGGGGGGGCTCAGCCCCAGCATTTT.

This rearrangement joins TRBV10-3 to TRBJ2-7; weak D call: TRBD2 (6 bases). V was shortened by 6 bases and J by 0 bases, with 15 bases between the two germline ends. The CDR3 loop spans 15 amino acids. Germline assignment: CDR1 ENHRY and CDR2 SYGVKD. The CDR3 bases are TGTGCCATCAGGGAGGAGGGTGGGAACTCCTACGAGCAGTACTTC. Translating gives CAIREEGGNSYEQYF.